Only a few counts were recorded for the clone carrying this TCR beta chain. This CDR3 spans 14 amino acids. Trimming cost V 0 bases and J 4 bases, with 8 bases left between them. Per germline, CDR1 SGDLS and CDR2 YYNGEE. These data are taken from a study of T cell changes during pregnancy in multiple sclerosis. Data came from immunoSEQ multiplex PCR; TCRdb stores just in-frame clones and leaves some out. Among approximately 45,000 clones listed, around four fifths were seen once. Material: CD4+ T cells from peripheral blood mononuclear cells, obtained before pregnancy. The gene calls are TRBV9 and TRBJ1-5; D gene unclear. This receptor was taken from a female donor with multiple sclerosis, enrolled in a pregnancy study. CDR3 coding DNA: TGTGCCAGCAGCGTAGGGTGGCAAAATCAGCCCCAGCATTTT. Protein product: CASSVGWQNQPQHF.